Listed here is a single T cell receptor (beta chain). This sample was taken from a study of blood T cell repertoires in COVID-19. Overall study context: From the United States, Italy and Spain came samples of acute and convalescent COVID-19. Nucleic acid was either cDNA or gDNA, and it came from T cells, B-cell-depleted T cells, or PBMCs.

Original data processing: Scientists estimated how many nucleated cells there were by amplifying reference gene primers. Some clones are missing from TCRdb's copy, which holds only in-frame ones; the method was immunoSEQ multiplex PCR. Clone size and V and J calls were adopted from that table, with D and trimming inferred from the DNA. Of just over 150,000 clones detected, 85% appear once; the ten largest clones hold approximately 3.3%. The germline CDR1 and CDR2 sequences are KGHSH and LQKENI. The CDR3 totals 15 residues. V gave up 2 bases and J gave up 0 bases, with 8 bases separating them. The chain uses TRBV18 and TRBJ1-5; D is uncertain. The sequencing sample was made of peripheral blood. The sequence derives from a human donor with acute or convalescent COVID-19. The donor label of this sample is uncertain. The CDR3 reads CASSPARSSNQPQHF. The CDR3 bases are TGTGCCAGCTCACCAGCGAGGAGTAGCAATCAGCCCCAGCATTTT.